The 28 T cell receptor beta chains below were found in one sample sequenced in a study of early T cells in non-severe SARS-CoV-2 infection. TCRdb redid the calling of the 5' RACE reads with MiXCR, one entry per CDR3 protein. The repertoire holds 40,000 to 45,000 distinct CDR3 sequences, 9.5% to 13% seen once, with roughly 10% in the top ten. Material: whole blood. The receptors were sampled from an adult who was a healthcare worker with PCR-confirmed SARS-CoV-2 infection or an uninfected control (not recorded which).

The chain combines TRBV3-1 with TRBJ2-2; 7 bases map to TRBD1. CDR3 length equals 15 residues. Germline CDR1 and CDR2: LGHDT and YNNKEL (reference sequence). V lost 5 bases to trimming and J lost 4 bases; unmatched junction nucleotides: 7. In DNA form, the CDR3 reads TGTGCCAGCAGCACACAGGGGATCAGCACCGGGGAGCTGTTTTTT. Translating it yields CASSTQGISTGELFF.

This clonotype was picked up a small number of times. The rearrangement joins TRBV10-3 to TRBJ1-1; no definite D call. Germline V lookup: CDR1 ENHRY, CDR2 SYGVKD. V was clipped by 0 bases and J by 6 bases, with 8 bases between them. The CDR3 contains 13 residues. For the CDR3, the DNA is TGTGCCATCAGTGAGTCCTTTAATTCTGAAGCTTTCTTT. This sequence encodes CAISESFNSEAFF.

This clonotype was counted many times. The rearrangement links TRBV12-5 to TRBJ2-7; 13 bases agree with TRBD2. V shed 2 bases, J shed 6 bases, and the junction held 10 bases outside the gene matches. The CDR3 contains 17 residues. In germline, CDR1 is LGHNT, CDR2 FRNRAP. The DNA for the CDR3 is TGTGCTAGTGGTTTGCAGGGGACTAGCGGGGTCTCGGGCGAGCAGTACTTC. Encoded protein: CASGLQGTSGVSGEQYF.

This clonotype has a count of ten or more. The rearrangement links TRBV7-6 to TRBJ2-5, with 8 bases aligning to TRBD1. The CDR3 length is 16 residues. Per germline, CDR1 SGHVS and CDR2 FNYEAQ. V trimming: 1 base; J trimming: 5 bases; junction bases outside the gene matches: 9. The CDR3 spells CASSLGAGGLAETQYF. In nucleotides, the CDR3 is TGTGCCAGCAGCTTAGGGGCAGGGGGCTTGGCGGAGACCCAGTACTTC.

This clonotype showed up many times. This rearrangement joins TRBV20-1 to TRBJ1-6, with no clear D. Deletions cut 6 bases from V and 6 bases from J, with 12 bases between. CDR1 is DFQATT, CDR2 SNEGSKA, per germline (reference sequence). The CDR3 totals 13 residues. The CDR3 loop is CSASRPGNSPLHF. DNA for the CDR3: TGCAGTGCGAGCCGACCCGGTAATTCACCCCTCCACTTT.

This clonotype was recorded a few times. The CDR3 sequence is CATSVGRTGVLYNEQFF. The CDR3 DNA is TGTGCCACCAGTGTTGGGAGGACAGGGGTCCTCTACAATGAGCAGTTCTTC. The chain recombines TRBV24-1 with TRBJ2-1; 9 bases match TRBD1. V was pared by 5 bases and J by 3 bases, with 10 bases of the junction left unmatched. Germline-derived CDR1 and CDR2 are KGHDR and SFDVKD. The CDR3 runs 17 residues.

This clonotype was seen repeatedly, ten times or more. The chain employs TRBV10-3 and TRBJ1-5; 8 bases line up with TRBD1. V gave up 6 bases and J gave up 7 bases; unmatched junction bases: 11. Germline V gene lookup returns CDR1 ENHRY and CDR2 SYGVKD. This CDR3 contains 15 residues. The CDR3 DNA reads as TGTGCCATCAGCCCCGACAGGGGACAAATCCAGCCCCAGCATTTT. It translates to CAISPDRGQIQPQHF.

This clonotype is medium-sized (0.01 to 0.1%) in the sample. This chain links TRBV20-1 with TRBJ1-2; D is unresolved. The CDR3 sequence is 14 residues long. Per germline, CDR1 DFQATT and CDR2 SNEGSKA (reference sequence). Trimming cost V 5 bases and J 8 bases, with 21 bases left between them. CDR3 DNA: TGCAGTGCTTCGTCCCAGGACGAGGCAGGAGGCTACACCTTC. It is translated as CSASSQDEAGGYTF.

A few counts support this clonotype. V is TRBV11-2 and J is TRBJ2-5; 7 nucleotides line up with TRBD1. There are 15 residues in the CDR3. The J segment lost 2 bases and the V segment lost 5 bases, leaving 8 bases of the junction unmatched. The germline V gene has CDR1 SGHAT and CDR2 FQNNGV. The DNA of the CDR3 is TGTGCCAGCAGCATAAGTACAGGGGTTCAAGAGACCCAGTACTTC. This sequence encodes CASSISTGVQETQYF.

This sequence joins TRBV6-6 and TRBJ2-7, with 10 nucleotides matching TRBD1. Trimming cost V 0 bases and J 6 bases; bases outside gene matches: 8. This CDR3 region has 16 residues. Germline V lookup: CDR1 MNHNY, CDR2 SVGAGI (reference sequence). Here the CDR3 DNA reads TGTGCCAGCAGTTACTCGTTAGGACAGGGGGTAAGCGAGCAGTACTTC. Translation gives CASSYSLGQGVSEQYF.

This clonotype was observed many times. The CDR3 DNA reads TGTGCCTGGAGTGAGACGGGTGCAACTAATGAAAAACTGTTTTTT. This translates into CAWSETGATNEKLFF. The chain employs TRBV30 and TRBJ1-4; D not certain. V shed 1 base and J shed 0 bases, with 9 bases lying between them. The CDR3 totals 15 residues. Germline CDR1 and CDR2: GTSNPN and SVGIG (reference sequence).

Many counts were recorded for this clonotype. The V gene is TRBV7-8, the J gene TRBJ2-4; 9 bases are a match to TRBD2. Germline loops: CDR1 SGHVS, CDR2 FQNEAQ. CDR3 length: 16 residues. With V trimmed by 4 bases and J by 0 bases, 4 bases remained unmatched. The CDR3 bases are TGTGCCAGCAGCTACGAGCGGGGGGTAGCCAAAAACATTCAGTACTTC. Translating it yields CASSYERGVAKNIQYF.

This clonotype came up a few times. The rearrangement joins TRBV7-9 to TRBJ1-3; no clear D gene. This CDR3 is built from 15 residues. Germline V lookup: CDR1 SEHNR, CDR2 FQNEAQ (reference sequence). V was trimmed by 5 bases and J by 0 bases, leaving 11 bases between them. CDR3 residues: CASSPTFASGNTIYF. In nucleotides, the CDR3 is TGTGCCAGCAGCCCCACTTTCGCCTCTGGAAACACCATATATTTT.

CDR3 amino acids: CASSSRQVDYGYTF. In DNA form, the CDR3 reads TGTGCCAGCAGCTCACGCCAGGTAGACTATGGCTACACCTTC. The chain uses TRBV7-9 and TRBJ1-2, with D unclear. CDR1 is SEHNR and CDR2 is FQNEAQ in the germline V gene (reference sequence). Deletions cut 4 bases from V and 3 bases from J, with 12 bases between. This CDR3 is 14 amino acids long.

This clonotype has a handful of counts. The chain is built from TRBV29-1 and TRBJ2-7; D not certain. There are 12 residues in the CDR3. The V end lost 5 bases, the J end lost 3 bases, and 11 bases lay between the germline ends. CDR1 and CDR2 from the germline V gene are SQVTM and ANQGSEA. The CDR3 is CSVSTHRYEQYF. As DNA, the CDR3 is TGCAGCGTTTCTACACACCGCTACGAGCAGTACTTC.

This clonotype was detected only a few times. The rearrangement uses TRBV12-3 or TRBV12-4 and TRBJ2-2; D gene unclear. Trimming pared 4 bases from V and 6 bases from J, leaving 9 bases between. This CDR3 has 13 residues. The CDR3, as DNA: TGTGCCAGCAGTTCTAAGGGCGCCGGGGAGCTGTTTTTT. It is translated as CASSSKGAGELFF.

The chain is built from TRBV30 and TRBJ2-7; 8 bases map to TRBD1. CDR1 and CDR2 from the germline V gene are GTSNPN and SVGIG (reference sequence). Trimming at V came to 4 bases and at J to 6 bases, leaving 11 bases not matched to a gene. There are 14 residues in the CDR3. This CDR3 reads CAWIRQGMISEQYF. The CDR3 region has the DNA TGTGCCTGGATCCGACAGGGGATGATTAGCGAGCAGTACTTC.

This clonotype turned up a few times. The genes are TRBV24-1 and TRBJ2-5, with D perhaps matching TRBD2 (7 bases). The ends were cut back, 10 bases at V and 1 base at J, with 9 bases in the middle. CDR1 is KGHDR, CDR2 SFDVKD, per germline. CDR3 length equals 12 residues. The CDR3 region has the DNA TGTGCCACAGGGGGGGGCCAAGAGACCCAGTACTTC. Residues: CATGGGQETQYF.

This clonotype was observed a handful of times. This chain joins TRBV11-2 and TRBJ1-6, with D possibly TRBD1 on 6 matching bases. Germline V CDR1 and CDR2: SGHAT, FQNNGV. Between the trimmed V and J ends, which lost 1 base and 8 bases, there was a span of 18 bases. The CDR3 spans 17 residues. DNA for the CDR3: TGTGCCAGCAGCTTAGTACCGGGTGGGGGGCCGGATTCACCCCTCCACTTT. This gives the protein CASSLVPGGGPDSPLHF.

Many counts were recorded for this clonotype. The chain has TRBV6-5 and TRBJ1-1, with D unresolved. Per the germline V gene, CDR1 is MNHEY and CDR2 is SVGAGI. V dropped 7 bases and J dropped 1 base, with 13 bases sitting between them. The CDR3 is 14 residues long. CDR3 nucleotides: TGTGCCAGCACTCAGTCCCGACAGAACACTGAAGCTTTCTTT. Translation: CASTQSRQNTEAFF.

In its sample, this clonotype was seen a few times. This chain uses TRBV6-5 with TRBJ1-5; a possible D gene is TRBD1 (6 bases). Germline CDR1 MNHEY, CDR2 SVGAGI. The germline V and J ends were trimmed by 0 bases and 1 base, with 7 bases remaining between them. The CDR3 loop spans 15 amino acids. The CDR3 here is CASSYSTGSNQPQHF. For the CDR3, the DNA is TGTGCCAGCAGTTACTCTACAGGGAGCAATCAGCCCCAGCATTTT.

The CDR3 region has the DNA TGTGCCACGCGACTAGCGGGACTCGCGGGGGATACGCAGTATTTT. It is translated as CATRLAGLAGDTQYF. This chain links TRBV12-3 or TRBV12-4 with TRBJ2-3, with 11 positions matching TRBD2. J was trimmed by 6 bases and V by 10 bases; bases with no gene match: 12. The length of the CDR3 is 15 residues.

The V gene is TRBV29-1, the J gene TRBJ1-2; D possibly corresponds to TRBD1 (5 bases). Germline V gives CDR1 SQVTM, CDR2 ANQGSEA. The CDR3 covers 13 residues. The V end was cut by 4 bases, the J end by 8 bases, with 17 bases between. In nucleotides, the CDR3 is TGCAGCGTTGCTAGGATGGACATCGGGGGCTACACCTTC. Translating it yields CSVARMDIGGYTF.

This clonotype was recorded at least ten times. The CDR3 DNA is TGTGCCAGCAGCTTAGTGCAGGAGGGATACAATGAGCAGTTCTTC. Its protein is CASSLVQEGYNEQFF. This chain joins TRBV5-6 and TRBJ2-1; tentatively, D is TRBD2 (6 bases). The CDR3 runs 15 residues. Germline CDR1 and CDR2: SGHDT and YYEEEE. The ends were cut back, 2 bases at V and 4 bases at J, with 13 bases in the middle.

Comment on this clonotype: One junction end does not reproduce the germline sequence, and a read error may be involved. The rearrangement joins TRBV29-1 to TRBJ2-3, with no clear D. CDR1 SQVTM and CDR2 ANQGSEA come from the germline V gene. The CDR3 consists of 13 residues. The CDR3 DNA follows: TGCAGCGTTGGGAAGGATCGCACAGAAACGCAGTATTTT. Protein: CSVGKDRTETQYF.

This clonotype was seen ten or more times. This chain connects TRBV5-1 to TRBJ1-1, with 7 bases lining up with TRBD1. The germline V gene has CDR1 SGHRS and CDR2 YFSETQ. The CDR3 length is 14 residues. Trimming took 2 bases from V and 3 from J; bases not matched to a gene: 4. The CDR3 spells CASSFQDRDTEAFF. CDR3 DNA sequence: TGCGCCAGCAGCTTCCAAGACAGGGACACTGAAGCTTTCTTT.

The table lists this clonotype with many counts. The chain is built from TRBV5-6 and TRBJ2-2; D might be TRBD2 (6 bases). This CDR3 is built from 16 residues. V was trimmed by 2 bases and J by 4 bases, leaving 15 bases between them. The germline gives CDR1 SGHDT, CDR2 YYEEEE. The chain's CDR3 is CASSLLARGGTGELFF. The CDR3 nucleotides are TGTGCCAGCAGCTTATTGGCTAGGGGAGGCACCGGGGAGCTGTTTTTT.

This clonotype was seen a handful of times. V usage is TRBV11-1 and J usage is TRBJ2-2; D not resolved. Germline loops: CDR1 SGHAT, CDR2 FQDESV (reference sequence). The CDR3 consists of 14 residues. Trimming pared 2 bases from V and 5 bases from J, leaving 9 bases between. The CDR3 nucleotides are TGTGCCAGCAGCTTATACGGGCGGACCGGGGAGCTGTTTTTT. It specifies CASSLYGRTGELFF. The whole variable domain, remainder taken from reference TRBV11-1 and TRBJ2-2, is EAEVAQSPRYKITEKSQAVAFWCDPISGHATLYWYRQILGQGPELLVQFQDESVVDDSQLPKDRFSAERLKGVDSTLKIQPAELGDSAMYLCASSLYGRTGELFFGEGSRLTVL.